The text below deals with one T cell receptor (beta chain). What it recognizes is unknown. The CDR3 does not close with the conserved phenylalanine or tryptophan, likely indicating a read error. The data were taken from a study of tumor and adjacent non-tumor tissue in lung cancer. Regarding the study as a whole: Tumor TCR diversity, when higher, was linked to shorter survival. Top 100 clones took a larger repertoire share in normal lung.

Three rounds of nested PCR, following a modified ARM-PCR protocol, produced the TCRbeta library. Via MiXCR, TCRdb re-called the multiplex PCR reads, giving one row per CDR3 protein. The data hold some 93,000 distinct CDR3 sequences, with approximately 70% observed a single time. No cell sorting was done before RNA was extracted from the tissue. Donors were chemotherapy-naive, newly diagnosed lung cancer surgical patients in China, August–late 2014. The V gene's germline CDR1 is SGHAT and CDR2 FQNNGV. The length of the CDR3 is 19 residues. The clonotype was recovered from a man aged 55 to 70 with non-small cell lung cancer. This sequence joins TRBV11-2 and TRBJ2-1; 7 positions match TRBD2. The sequenced sample was lung tumor tissue. The DNA of the CDR3 is TGTGTCAGCAGCCTGGGACTAACGGGAGTGGGTTCCCAAGTCAATGAGCAGTTCTCC. Encoded protein: CVSSLGLTGVGSQVNEQFS.